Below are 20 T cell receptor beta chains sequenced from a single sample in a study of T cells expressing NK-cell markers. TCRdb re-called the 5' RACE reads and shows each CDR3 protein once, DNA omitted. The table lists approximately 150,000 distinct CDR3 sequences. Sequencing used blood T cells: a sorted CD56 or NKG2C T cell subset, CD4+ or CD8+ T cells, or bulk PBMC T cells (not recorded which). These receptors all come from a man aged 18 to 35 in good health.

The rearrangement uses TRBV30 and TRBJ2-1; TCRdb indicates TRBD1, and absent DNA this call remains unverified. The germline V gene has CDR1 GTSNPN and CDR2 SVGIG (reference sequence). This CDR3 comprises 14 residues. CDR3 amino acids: CAWSVGQGLNEQFF.

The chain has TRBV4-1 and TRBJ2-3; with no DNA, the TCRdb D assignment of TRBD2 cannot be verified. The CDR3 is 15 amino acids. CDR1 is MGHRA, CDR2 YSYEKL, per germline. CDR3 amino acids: CASSPHRDSRDTQYF.

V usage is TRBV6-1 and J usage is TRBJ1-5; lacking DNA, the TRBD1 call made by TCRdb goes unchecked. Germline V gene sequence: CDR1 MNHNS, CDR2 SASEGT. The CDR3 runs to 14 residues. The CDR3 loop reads CASSPARGNQPQHF.

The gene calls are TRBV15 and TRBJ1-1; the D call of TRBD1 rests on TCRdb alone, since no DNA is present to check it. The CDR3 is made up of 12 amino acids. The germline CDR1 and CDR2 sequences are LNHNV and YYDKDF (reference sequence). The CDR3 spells CATGTGEHSAFF.

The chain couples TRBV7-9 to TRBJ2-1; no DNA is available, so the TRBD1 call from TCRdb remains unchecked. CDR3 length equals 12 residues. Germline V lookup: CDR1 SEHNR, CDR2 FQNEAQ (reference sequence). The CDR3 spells CASSPQGFEQFF.

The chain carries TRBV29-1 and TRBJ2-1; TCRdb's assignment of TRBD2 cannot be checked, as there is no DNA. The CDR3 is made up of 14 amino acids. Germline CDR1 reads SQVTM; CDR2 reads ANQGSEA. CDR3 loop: CSVLGGRAVNEQFF.

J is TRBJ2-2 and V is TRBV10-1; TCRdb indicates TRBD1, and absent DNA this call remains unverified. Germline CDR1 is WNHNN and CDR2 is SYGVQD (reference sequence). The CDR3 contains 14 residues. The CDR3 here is CASAPMGWAGELFF.

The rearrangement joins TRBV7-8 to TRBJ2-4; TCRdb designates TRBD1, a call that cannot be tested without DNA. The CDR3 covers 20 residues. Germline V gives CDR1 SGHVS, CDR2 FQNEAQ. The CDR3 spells CASSSRAAPLKKTAKNIQYF.

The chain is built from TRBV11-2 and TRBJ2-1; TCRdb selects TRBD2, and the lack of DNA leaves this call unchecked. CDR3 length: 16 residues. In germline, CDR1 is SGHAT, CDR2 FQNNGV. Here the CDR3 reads CASSYHSGRAGNEQFF.

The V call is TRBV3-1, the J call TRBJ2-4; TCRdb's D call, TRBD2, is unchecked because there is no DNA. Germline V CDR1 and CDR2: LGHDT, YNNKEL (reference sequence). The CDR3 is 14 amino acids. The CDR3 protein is CASSQEGLVPIQYF. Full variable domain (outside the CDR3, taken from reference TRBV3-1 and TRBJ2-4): DTAVSQTPKYLVTQMGNDKSIKCEQNLGHDTMYWYKQDSKKFLKIMFSYNNKELIINETVPNRFSPKSPDKAHLNLHINSLELGDSAVYFCASSQEGLVPIQYFGAGTRLSVL.

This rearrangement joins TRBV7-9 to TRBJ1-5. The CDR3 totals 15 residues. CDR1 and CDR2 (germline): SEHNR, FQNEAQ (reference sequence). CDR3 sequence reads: CASSNPLEKNQPQHF.

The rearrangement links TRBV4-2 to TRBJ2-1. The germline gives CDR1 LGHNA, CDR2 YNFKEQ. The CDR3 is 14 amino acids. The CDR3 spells CASSQDVSTNEQFF.

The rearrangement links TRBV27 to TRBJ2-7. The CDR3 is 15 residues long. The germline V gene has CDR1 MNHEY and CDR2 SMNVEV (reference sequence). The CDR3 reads CASSLIAVSSYEQYF.

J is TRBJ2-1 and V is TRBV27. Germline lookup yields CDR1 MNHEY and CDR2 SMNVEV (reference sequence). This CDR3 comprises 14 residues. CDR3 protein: CASSSGRAYNEQFF.

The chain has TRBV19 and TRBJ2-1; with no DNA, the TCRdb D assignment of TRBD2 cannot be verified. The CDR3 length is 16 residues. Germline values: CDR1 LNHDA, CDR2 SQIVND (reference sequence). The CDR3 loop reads CATRERATYSYNEQFF.

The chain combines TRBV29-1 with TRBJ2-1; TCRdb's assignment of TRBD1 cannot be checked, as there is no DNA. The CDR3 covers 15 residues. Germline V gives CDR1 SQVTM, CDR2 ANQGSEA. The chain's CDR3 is CSVVDGGVSRNEQFF.

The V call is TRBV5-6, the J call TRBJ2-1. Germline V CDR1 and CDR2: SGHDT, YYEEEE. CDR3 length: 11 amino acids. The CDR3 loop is CASNAIGKQFF.

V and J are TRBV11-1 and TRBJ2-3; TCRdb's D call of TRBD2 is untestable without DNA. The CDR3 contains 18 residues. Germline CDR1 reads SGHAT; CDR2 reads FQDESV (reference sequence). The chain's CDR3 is CASSTGLAGVASTDTQYF.

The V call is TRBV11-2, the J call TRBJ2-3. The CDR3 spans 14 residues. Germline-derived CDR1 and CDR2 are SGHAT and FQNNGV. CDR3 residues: CASSSYITADTQYF.

The CDR3 region is CASSLVAGSPSYNEQFF. V usage is TRBV11-2 and J usage is TRBJ2-1; lacking DNA, the TRBD1 call made by TCRdb goes unchecked. Per germline, CDR1 SGHAT and CDR2 FQNNGV. The CDR3 sequence is 17 residues long.